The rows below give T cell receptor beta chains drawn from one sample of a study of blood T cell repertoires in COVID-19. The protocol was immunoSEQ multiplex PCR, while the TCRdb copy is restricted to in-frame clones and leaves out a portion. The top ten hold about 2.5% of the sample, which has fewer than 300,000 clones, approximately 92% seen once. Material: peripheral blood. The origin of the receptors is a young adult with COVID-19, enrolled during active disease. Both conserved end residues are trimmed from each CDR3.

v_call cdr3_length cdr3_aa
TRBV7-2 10 ASSLVGGEQF
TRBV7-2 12 ASSFSQGYETQY
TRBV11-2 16 ASSPRPAGGASGVEQF
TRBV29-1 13 SVEEAGPSSYEQY
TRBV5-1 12 ASSLRTGLGRAF
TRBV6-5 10 ASSSPLSTQY
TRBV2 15 ASVKEGLAVLGETQY
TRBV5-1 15 ASSLESDSSSYNEQF
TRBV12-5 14 ASGSGLAVSYNEQF
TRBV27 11 ASSPGTAYEQY
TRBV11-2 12 ASSATTGDYEQY
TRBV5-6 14 ASSSGGPTFPYEQY
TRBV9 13 ASSVVGEAYNEQF
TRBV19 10 ASIREDYGYT
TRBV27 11 ASSWAFTDTQY
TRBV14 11 ASSQGQASEQY
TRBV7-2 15 ASNQFGASGYTGEPF
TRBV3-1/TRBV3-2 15 ASSPRTKMGPTDTQY
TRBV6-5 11 ASSPGSNQPQH
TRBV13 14 ASSLGGLAGGSEQF
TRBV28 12 ASSLGTGVWGYT
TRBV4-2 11 ASSQSGGGKLF
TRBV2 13 ASGDSFFSGNTIY
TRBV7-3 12 ASSLGQAAREQF
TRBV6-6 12 ASSYVVAADTQY
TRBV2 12 ASSPMGQQNIQY
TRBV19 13 ASSTLSRATGELF
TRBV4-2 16 ASSQEGQRGGGTDTQY
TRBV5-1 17 ASSPRLGRPSGILYEQY
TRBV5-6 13 ASSLGLAGGNEQF
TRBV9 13 ASSVGPREAETQY
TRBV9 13 ASSVEGGFYNEQF
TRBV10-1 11 AFGGGRVYGYT
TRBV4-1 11 ASSPSTNNEQF
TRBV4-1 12 ASSQVGTGVEQY
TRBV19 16 ASSINQLTDERRTEAF
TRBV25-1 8 ASGASEAF
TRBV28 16 ASSFNPGRNSGANVLT
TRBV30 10 AWSFAGGGYT
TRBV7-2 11 ASTPSSYNEQF
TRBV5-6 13 ASRVSASSYNEQF
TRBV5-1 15 ASSWGLAGGSYNEQF
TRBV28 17 ASNTWGLAGGVYQETQY
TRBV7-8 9 ASKGEGGAF
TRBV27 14 ASTEGQGAVTGELF
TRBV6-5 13 ASSFPRSSYNEQF
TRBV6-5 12 ASSKTGQQKPQH
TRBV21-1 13 ASSKGLGTKETQY
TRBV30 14 AWSSEYRGMGEKLF
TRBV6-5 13 ASSYGDRVGTEAF
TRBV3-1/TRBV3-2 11 ASSQDGTRGYT